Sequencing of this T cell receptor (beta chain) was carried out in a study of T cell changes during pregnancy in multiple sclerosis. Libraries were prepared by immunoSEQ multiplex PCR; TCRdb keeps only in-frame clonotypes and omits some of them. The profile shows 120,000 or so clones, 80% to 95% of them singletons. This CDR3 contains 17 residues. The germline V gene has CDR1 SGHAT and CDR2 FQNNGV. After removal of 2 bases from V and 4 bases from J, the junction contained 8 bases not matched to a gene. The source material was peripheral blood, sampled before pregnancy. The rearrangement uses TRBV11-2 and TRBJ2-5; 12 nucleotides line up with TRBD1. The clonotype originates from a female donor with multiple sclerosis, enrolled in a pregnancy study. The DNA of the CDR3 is TGTGCCAGCAGCTTAAGCTTCTGGGACAGGGGGCGAGAGACCCAGTACTTC. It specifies CASSLSFWDRGRETQYF.